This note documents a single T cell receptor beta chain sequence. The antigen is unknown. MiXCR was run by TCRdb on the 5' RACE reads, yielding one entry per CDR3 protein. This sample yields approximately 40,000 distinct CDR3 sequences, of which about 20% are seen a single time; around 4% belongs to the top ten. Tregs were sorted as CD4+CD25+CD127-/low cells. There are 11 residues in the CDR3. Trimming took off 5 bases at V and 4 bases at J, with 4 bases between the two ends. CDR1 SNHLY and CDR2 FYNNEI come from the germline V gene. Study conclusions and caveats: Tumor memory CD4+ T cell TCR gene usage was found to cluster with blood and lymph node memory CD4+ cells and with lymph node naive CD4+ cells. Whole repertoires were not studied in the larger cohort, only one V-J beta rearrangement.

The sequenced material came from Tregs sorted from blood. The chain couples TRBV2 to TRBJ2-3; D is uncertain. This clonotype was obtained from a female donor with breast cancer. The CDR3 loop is CASSYADTQYF. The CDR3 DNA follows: TGTGCCAGCAGTTACGCAGATACGCAGTATTTT.